These 4 T cell receptor beta chains share one sample of origin, sequenced in a study of metastatic and nonmetastatic thyroid tumors. Every patient was untreated before thyroid surgery. TCRdb reprocessed the PCR reads using MiXCR. The sample includes tens of thousands of clones, more than 3.5% seen only once; the top ten take 21%. Material for sequencing was blood. The receptors originated from a female donor with papillary thyroid cancer or a benign thyroid nodule (not recorded which). Some clones in this sample may be carry-over from other donors' samples.

The chain is built from TRBV27 and TRBJ1-5, with D perhaps matching TRBD1 (5 bases). In germline, CDR1 is MNHEY, CDR2 SMNVEV (reference sequence). Between the trimmed V and J ends, which lost 5 bases and 1 base, there was a span of 21 bases. The CDR3 covers 18 residues. The CDR3 protein is CASSRRGGPQGSNQPQHF. The CDR3 DNA sequence: TGTGCCAGCAGTCGCCGAGGCGGCCCCCAGGGAAGCAATCAGCCCCAGCATTTT.

This clone was seen only a few times. Given a much more abundant clone one base away, this may be a read error. This chain links TRBV12-3 or TRBV12-4 with TRBJ2-2; D remains ambiguous. There are 14 residues in the CDR3. With 3 bases removed from V and 4 bases from J, the gap between germline ends came to 9 bases. CDR3 in amino acids: CASSFYPSTGELFF. CDR3 coding DNA: TGTGCCAGCAGTTTTTACCCGTCCACCGGGGAGCTGTTTTTT.

This clone came up many times. J is TRBJ2-7 and V is TRBV28; D may match TRBD1 or TRBD2 (5 bases each). Between the trimmed V and J ends, which lost 2 bases and 2 bases, there was a span of 25 bases. CDR1 is MDHEN and CDR2 is SYDVKM in the germline V gene. This CDR3 has 19 residues. The CDR3 DNA is TGTGCCAGCAGTTTAAGAAGGATAGCCGGGACCGACTACACCTACGAGCAGTACTTC. Translated: CASSLRRIAGTDYTYEQYF.

In its sample, this clone was seen many times. The genes are TRBV7-9 and TRBJ2-7; 10 nucleotides align to TRBD2. J was trimmed by 5 bases and V by 1 base; bases with no gene match: 5. The CDR3 sequence is 15 residues long. Germline assignment: CDR1 SEHNR and CDR2 FQNEAQ (reference sequence). The CDR3 nucleotides read TGTGCCAGCAGCTTAGGAACTAGCGGGAACCACGAGCAGTACTTC. It codes for CASSLGTSGNHEQYF.